Described below is a single T cell receptor (beta chain) sequence and its context. This specimen belongs to a study of cytomegalovirus exposure and HLA in healthy donors. Trimming shortened V by 2 bases and J by 5 bases, and 9 bases separated the two germline ends. CDR3 size: 14 residues. The germline CDR1 and CDR2 sequences are KGHSH and LQKENI. PCR amplification relied on 60 Vbeta primers (plus 13 Jbeta primers). The protocol was immunoSEQ multiplex PCR, while the TCRdb copy is restricted to in-frame clones and leaves out a portion. The sample consists of 120,000 to 150,000 clones, around 65% of them appearing once.

This chain connects TRBV18 to TRBJ1-4, with unresolved D. The TCR sequence derives from a woman aged 30 to 39 in good health and CMV-seropositive. Sequencing used PBMCs. The CDR3 protein is CASSPAGRNEKLFF. The DNA of the CDR3 is TGTGCCAGCTCACCAGCGGGTCGCAATGAAAAACTGTTTTTT.